This section outlines one TCR beta chain sequence together with its context. Its antigen remains unidentified. Per-base qualities were not stored, and no clone one base away is much larger. The data originate from a study of human T cells and chemical hapten exposure (TCRdb year 2021). Broadly, across the study: The libraries were sequenced as a pool, and the TCR yield per sample differed mostly because of small variations in library volumes within the pool. In alopecia patients, the study followed how the peripheral blood TCR repertoire changed in vivo over primary and secondary sensitization to diphenylcyclopropenone (DPC), a hapten. From each blood RNA sample, both TCR alpha and TCR beta chains were sequenced.

Trimming leaves V shorter by 3 bases and J shorter by 5 bases, with the junction holding 5 bases beyond the gene matches. The CDR3 has 13 amino acids, counting the end cysteine and phenylalanine. The CDR3 DNA has 39 bases and is translated from base 1. The germline V gene (reference sequence) supplies CDR1 DFQATT and CDR2 SNEGSKA. In light of the paper, this sample's time point label describes: healthy volunteer bleed at 6 weeks. Total RNA was extracted from unfractionated whole blood that had been collected in Tempus Blood RNA tubes. As TCR sequencing controls, roughly 5 healthy volunteers were used, with blood taken at day 0, 2 weeks and 6 weeks. What the study reported, not specific to this receptor: No change with DPC sensitization was found in the number of TCRs above 1 in 1000 frequency, and no evidence of global repertoire structure alterations was found. Repeated subsampling changed both the strength of the expansion versus patch-test correlation and the threshold at which that correlation became significant.

The library was obtained by RACE. The sequencer listed for this sample is NextSeq 500. Library preparation attached unique molecular identifiers to individual cDNA molecules for quantitative, reproducible TCR counting. The original pipeline was this. Samples had a median of about 90,000 TCRs, with a range from roughly 23,224 to 700,000. The Decombinator software suite was used to annotate the V, J and CDR3 of the TCR reads. For the PS versus PT1 abundance plots, all samples were subsampled to the same number of TCRs (28,000). TCRs were defined as expanded if absent before sensitization and observed at least eight times at the 2-week time point. The public reads were run again by TCRdb, first through fastp at Q25 and then through MiXCR, and only productive beta chains were kept. Identical CDR3 proteins give one entry, which carries the most common genes and DNA. It is TCRdb's table, rather than the study itself, that gives the V and J calls and clone size. The table for this sample lists some 65,000 distinct CDR3 sequences; around 6.3% of them were counted only once. The ten largest clones capture under 4.5% of the sample.

The material sequenced was whole blood. The chain is made from TRBV20-1 and TRBJ2-3; TRBD2 matches 7 bases in the middle. The origin of this receptor is a female donor in good health. Some clones in this sample may be carry-over from other donors' samples. The sequence in DNA is TGCAGTGCTAGGGCGGGAGCCATAGATACGCAGTATTTT. Its protein reads: CSARAGAIDTQYF.